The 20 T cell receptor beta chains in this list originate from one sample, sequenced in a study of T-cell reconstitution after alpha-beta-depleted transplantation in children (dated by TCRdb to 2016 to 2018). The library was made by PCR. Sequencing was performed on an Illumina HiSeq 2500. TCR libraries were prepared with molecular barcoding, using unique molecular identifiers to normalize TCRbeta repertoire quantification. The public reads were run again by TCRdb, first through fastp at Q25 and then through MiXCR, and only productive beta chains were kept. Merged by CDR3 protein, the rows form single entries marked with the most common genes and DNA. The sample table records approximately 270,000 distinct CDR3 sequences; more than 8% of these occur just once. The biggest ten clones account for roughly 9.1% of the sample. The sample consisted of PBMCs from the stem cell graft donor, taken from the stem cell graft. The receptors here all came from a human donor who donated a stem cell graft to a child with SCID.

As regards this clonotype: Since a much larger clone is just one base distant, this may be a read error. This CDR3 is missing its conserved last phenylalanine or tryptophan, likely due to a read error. In DNA, the CDR3 is TGTGCCACCCACGGGGGTCGCGAGCAGTACTAC. Its translation: CATHGGREQYY. This rearrangement joins TRBV2 to TRBJ2-7; D is perhaps TRBD2 (6 bases). CDR3 size: 11 residues. V dropped 10 bases and J dropped 6 bases, with 13 bases sitting between them. Looked up from germline, CDR1 is SNHLY and CDR2 is FYNNEI.

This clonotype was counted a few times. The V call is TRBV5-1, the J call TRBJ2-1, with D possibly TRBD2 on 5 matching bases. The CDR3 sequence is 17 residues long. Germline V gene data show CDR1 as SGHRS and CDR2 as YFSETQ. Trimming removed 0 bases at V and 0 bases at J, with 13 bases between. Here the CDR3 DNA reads TGCGCCAGCAGCTTGGCCCAGGACTCCCACTCCTACAATGAGCAGTTCTTC. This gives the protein CASSLAQDSHSYNEQFF.

The CDR3 region is CASSLEGVWETQYF. DNA for the CDR3: TGTGCCAGCAGCTTAGAGGGGGTTTGGGAGACCCAGTACTTC. The gene calls are TRBV7-8 and TRBJ2-5; perhaps TRBD1 as D (6 bases). CDR3 length: 14 amino acids. The V end lost 1 base, the J end lost 5 bases, and 11 bases lay between the germline ends. Germline CDR1 is SGHVS and CDR2 is FQNEAQ.

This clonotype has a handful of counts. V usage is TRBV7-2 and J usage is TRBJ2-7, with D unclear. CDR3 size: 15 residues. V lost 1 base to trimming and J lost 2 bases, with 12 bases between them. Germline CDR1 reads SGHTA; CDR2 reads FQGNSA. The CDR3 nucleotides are TGTGCCAGCAGCTTAGACCCGGAAGCAGCCTACGAGCAGTACTTC. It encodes CASSLDPEAAYEQYF.

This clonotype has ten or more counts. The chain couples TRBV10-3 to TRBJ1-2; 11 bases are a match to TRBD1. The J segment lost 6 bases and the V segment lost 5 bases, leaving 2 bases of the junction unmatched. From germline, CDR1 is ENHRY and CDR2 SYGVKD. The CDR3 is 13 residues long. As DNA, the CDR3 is TGTGCCATCAGTTCGGGACAGGGGGATGGCTACACCTTC. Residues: CAISSGQGDGYTF.

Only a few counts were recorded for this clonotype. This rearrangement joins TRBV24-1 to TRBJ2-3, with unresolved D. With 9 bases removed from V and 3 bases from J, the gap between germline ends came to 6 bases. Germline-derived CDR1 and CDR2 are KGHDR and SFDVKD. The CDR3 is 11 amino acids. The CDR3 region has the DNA TGTGCCACCGCGCAAACAGATACGCAGTATTTT. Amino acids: CATAQTDTQYF.

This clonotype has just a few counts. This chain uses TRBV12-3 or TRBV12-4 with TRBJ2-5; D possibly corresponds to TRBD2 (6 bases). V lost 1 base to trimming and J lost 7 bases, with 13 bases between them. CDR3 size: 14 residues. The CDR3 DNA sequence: TGTGCCAGCAGTTTAGGCACGGGAGTGAGGACCCAGTACTTC. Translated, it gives CASSLGTGVRTQYF.

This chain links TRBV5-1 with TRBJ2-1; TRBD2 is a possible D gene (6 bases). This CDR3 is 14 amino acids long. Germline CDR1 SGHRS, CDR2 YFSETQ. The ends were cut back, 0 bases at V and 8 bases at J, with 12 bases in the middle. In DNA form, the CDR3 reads TGCGCCAGCAGCTTGGTCGGGGGACGGGATGAGCAGTTCTTC. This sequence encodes CASSLVGGRDEQFF.

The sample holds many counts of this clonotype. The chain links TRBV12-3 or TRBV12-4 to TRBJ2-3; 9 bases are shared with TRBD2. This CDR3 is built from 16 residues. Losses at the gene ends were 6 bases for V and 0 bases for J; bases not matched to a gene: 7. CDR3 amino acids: CASSPMAGGSTDTQYF. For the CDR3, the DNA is TGTGCCAGCAGCCCCATGGCGGGGGGGAGCACAGATACGCAGTATTTT.

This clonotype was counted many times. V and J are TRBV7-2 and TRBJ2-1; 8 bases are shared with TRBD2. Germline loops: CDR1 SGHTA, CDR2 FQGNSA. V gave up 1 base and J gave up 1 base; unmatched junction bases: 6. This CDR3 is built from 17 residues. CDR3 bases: TGTGCCAGCAGCTTAGGCCGGCAGCGGGGGTCCTACAATGAGCAGTTCTTC. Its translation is CASSLGRQRGSYNEQFF.

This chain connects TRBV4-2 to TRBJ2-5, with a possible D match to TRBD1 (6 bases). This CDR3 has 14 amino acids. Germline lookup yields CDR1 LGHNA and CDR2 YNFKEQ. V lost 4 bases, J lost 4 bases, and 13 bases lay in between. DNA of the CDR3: TGTGCCAGCAGCCCAGGACAGCTCCGAGAGACCCAGTACTTC. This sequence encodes CASSPGQLRETQYF.

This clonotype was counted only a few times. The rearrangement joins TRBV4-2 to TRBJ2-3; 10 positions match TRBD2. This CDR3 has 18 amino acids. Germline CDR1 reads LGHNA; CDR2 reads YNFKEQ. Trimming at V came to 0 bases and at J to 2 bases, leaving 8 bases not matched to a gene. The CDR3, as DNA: TGTGCCAGCAGCCAAGACGGCACTAGCGGGGTATACACAGATACGCAGTATTTT. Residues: CASSQDGTSGVYTDTQYF.

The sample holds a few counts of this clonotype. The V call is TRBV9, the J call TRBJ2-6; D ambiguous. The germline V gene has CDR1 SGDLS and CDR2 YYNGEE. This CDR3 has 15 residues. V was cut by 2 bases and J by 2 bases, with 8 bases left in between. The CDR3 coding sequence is TGTGCCAGCAGCGTTATGGGTGCTGGGGCCAACGTCCTGACTTTC. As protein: CASSVMGAGANVLTF. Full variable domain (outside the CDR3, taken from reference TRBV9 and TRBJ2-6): DSGVTQTPKHLITATGQRVTLRCSPRSGDLSVYWYQQSLDQGLQFLIQYYNGEERAKGNILERFSAQQFPDLHSELNLSSLELGDSALYFCASSVMGAGANVLTFGAGSRLTVL.

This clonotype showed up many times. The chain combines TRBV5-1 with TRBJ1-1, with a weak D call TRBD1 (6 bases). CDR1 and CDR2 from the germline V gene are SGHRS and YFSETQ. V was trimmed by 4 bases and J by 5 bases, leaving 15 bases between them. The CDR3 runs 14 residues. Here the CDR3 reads CASSPGQRGTEAFF. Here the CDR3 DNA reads TGCGCCAGCAGCCCTGGACAGCGGGGAACTGAAGCTTTCTTT.

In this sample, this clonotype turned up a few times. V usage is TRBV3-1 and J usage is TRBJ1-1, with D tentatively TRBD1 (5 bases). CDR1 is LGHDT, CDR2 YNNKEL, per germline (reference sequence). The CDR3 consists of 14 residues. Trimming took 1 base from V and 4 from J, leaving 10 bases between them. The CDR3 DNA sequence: TGTGCCAGCAGCCAAGGCAGGGTTTTCACTGAAGCTTTCTTT. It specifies CASSQGRVFTEAFF.

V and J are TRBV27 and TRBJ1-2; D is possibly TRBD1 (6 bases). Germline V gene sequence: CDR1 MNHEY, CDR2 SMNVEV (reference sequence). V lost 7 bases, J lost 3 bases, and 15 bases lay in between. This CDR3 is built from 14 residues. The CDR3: CASMPAGTYYGYTF. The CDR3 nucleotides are TGTGCCAGCATGCCCGCGGGGACATACTATGGCTACACCTTC.

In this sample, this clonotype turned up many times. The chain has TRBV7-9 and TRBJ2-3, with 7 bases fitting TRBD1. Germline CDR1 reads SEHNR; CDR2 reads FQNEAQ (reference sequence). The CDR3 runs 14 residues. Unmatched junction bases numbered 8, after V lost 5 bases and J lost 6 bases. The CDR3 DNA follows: TGTGCCAGCAGCATCCAACAGGGGATGGATACGCAGTATTTT. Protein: CASSIQQGMDTQYF.

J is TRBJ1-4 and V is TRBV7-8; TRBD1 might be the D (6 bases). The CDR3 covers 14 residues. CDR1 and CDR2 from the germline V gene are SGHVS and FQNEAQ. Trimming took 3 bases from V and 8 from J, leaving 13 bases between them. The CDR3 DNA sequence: TGTGCCAGCAGCTTTACAGGGCTCGGCGAAAAACTGTTTTTT. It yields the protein CASSFTGLGEKLFF.

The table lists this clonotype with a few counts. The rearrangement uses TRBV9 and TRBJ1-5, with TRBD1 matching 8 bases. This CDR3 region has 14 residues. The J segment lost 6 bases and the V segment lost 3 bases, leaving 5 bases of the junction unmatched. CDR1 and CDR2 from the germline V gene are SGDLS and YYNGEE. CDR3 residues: CASSEGTGSQPQHF. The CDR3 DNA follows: TGTGCCAGCAGCGAAGGGACAGGTAGTCAGCCCCAGCATTTT.

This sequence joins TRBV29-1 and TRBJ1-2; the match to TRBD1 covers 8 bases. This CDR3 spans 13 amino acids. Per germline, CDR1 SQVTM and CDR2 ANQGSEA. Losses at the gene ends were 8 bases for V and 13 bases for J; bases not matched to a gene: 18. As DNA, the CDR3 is TGCAGCCAAACGACCAGGGACAGGTCTGTTAGCACCTTC. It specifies CSQTTRDRSVSTF.